This TCR beta chain was sequenced in a study of shared clonotypes between healthy human individuals. Regarding the study as a whole: Around 5.4% of naive CD4 clonotypes were common to a handful of donors. Larger estimated richness was generally recorded for naive subsets relative to memory subsets.

Concerning this clone itself: The antigen remains undetermined. The sample carries other DNA sequences with the same CDR3.

Terminally differentiated effector memory CD45RA+ cells were excluded by CCR7 positive selection of CD45RO-negative cells. For every subset, genomic DNA was evenly distributed across several immunoSEQ plates. The input for sorted-subset replicate PCRs was around 200 ng DNA, 25,000 to 30,000 T cell genomes. Sequencing used immunoSEQ multiplex PCR; TCRdb keeps in-frame clones, though not all of them. The sample lists a few million clones; roughly 93% were seen once. The CDR3 contains 13 residues. J gave up 5 bases and V 0 bases, and 2 bases lay outside the gene matches. CDR1 is SGHDT, CDR2 YYEEEE, per germline.

The sequenced sample consisted of naive CD8+ T cells from PBMCs. This TCR was sampled from a man aged 18 to 30 in good health. Some clones in this sample may be carry-over from other donors' samples. The chain has TRBV5-6 and TRBJ2-7; TRBD2 matches at 7 bases. The CDR3 protein is CASSLAGGDEQYF. CDR3 in DNA: TGTGCCAGCAGCTTGGCGGGAGGAGACGAGCAGTACTTC.